The next 16 T cell receptor beta chains were all read from a single sample in a study of cytomegalovirus exposure and HLA in healthy donors (dated by TCRdb to the late 2010s). The protocol used for the library was the immunoSEQ multiplex PCR assay. The multiplex PCR relied on a mix of 60 forward primers for TCR Vbeta segments and 13 reverse primers for TCR Jbeta segments. In TCRdb, the immuneACCESS table is reduced to in-frame sequences with V and J assigned. These tables do not hold every clone; where another copy was compared, an unresolved V gene accounts for under half, and the others remain unexplained. The sample includes approximately 170,000 clones, with roughly three quarters observed a single time. About 7.4% of the sample rests with the top ten. Source material: PBMCs. The receptor set was obtained from a male donor in good health and CMV-seropositive.

This rearrangement joins TRBV4-2 to TRBJ2-3; 7 bases line up with TRBD2. V was clipped by 2 bases and J by 0 bases; unmatched bases: 11. CDR3 length: 18 residues. Germline V gene lookup returns CDR1 LGHNA and CDR2 YNFKEQ. CDR3: CASSQYGGGLESTDTQYF. DNA for the CDR3: TGTGCCAGCAGCCAATATGGGGGAGGGCTCGAGAGCACAGATACGCAGTATTTT.

This sequence joins TRBV13 and TRBJ2-2; TRBD2 agrees at 12 bases. The V gene end was trimmed by 3 bases and the J gene end by 0 bases; junction bases not matched to a gene: 8. Germline V CDR1 and CDR2: PRHDT, FYEKMQ (reference sequence). The CDR3 contains 19 residues. CDR3 residues: CASSLTSGGISPNTGELFF. In nucleotides, the CDR3 is TGTGCCAGCAGCTTGACTAGCGGGGGCATATCTCCGAACACCGGGGAGCTGTTTTTT. Based on the CDR3 plus reference TRBV13 and TRBJ2-2, the full variable domain is AAGVIQSPRHLIKEKRETATLKCYPIPRHDTVYWYQQGPGQDPQFLISFYEKMQSDKGSIPDRFSAQQFSDYHSELNMSSLELGDSALYFCASSLTSGGISPNTGELFFGEGSRLTVL.

The J gene is TRBJ1-6, the V gene TRBV27; no clear D. This CDR3 has 13 amino acids. The V and J ends lost 1 base and 8 bases respectively, with 6 bases between them. CDR1 and CDR2 from the germline V gene are MNHEY and SMNVEV (reference sequence). DNA of the CDR3: TGTGCCAGCAGTTTATGGGGAGATTCACCCCTCCACTTT. Translating it yields CASSLWGDSPLHF.

A few counts support this clone. This chain connects TRBV5-8 to TRBJ1-6, with 7 bases matching TRBD1. The CDR3 is 16 residues long. The V gene end was trimmed by 4 bases and the J gene end by 6 bases; junction bases not matched to a gene: 10. The germline CDR1 and CDR2 sequences are SGHTS and YDEGEE. In nucleotides, the CDR3 is TGTGCCAGCAGCGTGACAGGGCTTGTGGGTAATTCACCCCTCCACTTT. Translating gives CASSVTGLVGNSPLHF.

V and J are TRBV7-2 and TRBJ2-7, with TRBD1 matching 8 bases. The CDR3 totals 18 residues. The germline gives CDR1 SGHTA, CDR2 FQGNSA. V gave up 2 bases and J gave up 4 bases; unmatched junction bases: 16. The CDR3 DNA sequence: TGTGCCAGCAGCTTAAGATCCGCAGGACAGGGAAATTTTTACGAGCAGTACTTC. Translated, it gives CASSLRSAGQGNFYEQYF.

V is TRBV5-6 and J is TRBJ2-2, with D possibly matching TRBD1 (6 bases). CDR1 is SGHDT, CDR2 YYEEEE, per germline. Trimming pared 4 bases from V and 9 bases from J, leaving 19 bases between. This CDR3 comprises 15 residues. The CDR3: CASSPIGDRDRELFF. The CDR3 DNA reads as TGTGCCAGCAGCCCTATCGGGGACCGGGACAGGGAGCTGTTTTTT. The whole variable domain, filled in from reference TRBV5-6 and TRBJ2-2, reads DAGVTQSPTHLIKTRGQQVTLRCSPKSGHDTVSWYQQALGQGPQFIFQYYEEEERQRGNFPDRFSGHQFPNYSSELNVNALLLGDSALYLCASSPIGDRDRELFFGEGSRLTVL.

This CDR3 is CASSLSGRTDTQYF. Written as DNA, the CDR3 is TGCGCCAGCAGCTTGTCAGGGCGTACAGATACGCAGTATTTT. The genes are TRBV5-1 and TRBJ2-3, with D maybe TRBD1 (5 bases). Per the germline V gene, CDR1 is SGHRS and CDR2 is YFSETQ. CDR3 length equals 14 residues. Trimming took 1 base from V and 3 from J, leaving 9 bases between them.

The chain recombines TRBV4-2 with TRBJ2-6; D might be TRBD2 (6 bases). The CDR3 consists of 16 residues. Germline CDR1 LGHNA, CDR2 YNFKEQ. Trimming took off 0 bases at V and 2 bases at J, with 8 bases between the two ends. The chain's CDR3 is CASSQDGGTGANVLTF. For the CDR3, the DNA is TGTGCCAGCAGCCAAGATGGGGGGACTGGGGCCAACGTCCTGACTTTC.

This chain joins TRBV6-1 and TRBJ1-2; TRBD1 agrees at 10 bases. The CDR3 extends over 16 amino acids. The ends lost 0 bases at V and 4 bases at J; junction bases unmatched: 5. Germline V gene lookup returns CDR1 MNHNS and CDR2 SASEGT. The CDR3 here is CASSEALTGGSYGYTF. The CDR3 DNA reads TGTGCCAGCAGTGAAGCTTTGACAGGGGGCTCCTATGGCTACACCTTC.

This clone showed up just once. This chain links TRBV7-8 with TRBJ2-5; the D gene is possibly TRBD2 (6 bases). The germline V gene has CDR1 SGHVS and CDR2 FQNEAQ. Trimming stripped 4 bases from V and 5 bases from J, with 14 bases between. CDR3 length equals 14 residues. This CDR3 reads CASSYPAGLETQYF. DNA for the CDR3: TGTGCCAGCAGCTACCCGGCGGGGTTGGAGACCCAGTACTTC.

The V gene is TRBV6-5, the J gene TRBJ1-2; D uncertain. CDR3 size: 14 residues. Germline V gene lookup returns CDR1 MNHEY and CDR2 SVGAGI. V was pared by 0 bases and J by 7 bases, with 12 bases between. The CDR3 DNA is TGTGCCAGCAGTTACTCTCGGGGAGATGGTGGCTACACCTTC. Translated, it gives CASSYSRGDGGYTF.

The rearrangement links TRBV5-4 to TRBJ2-5; TRBD2 matches 7 bases. The J segment lost 1 base and the V segment lost 5 bases, leaving 8 bases of the junction unmatched. This CDR3 contains 15 residues. Per germline, CDR1 SGHNT and CDR2 YYREEE (reference sequence). CDR3 in amino acids: CASRRAGRIQETQYF. The CDR3 DNA reads as TGTGCCAGCAGGCGAGCGGGGAGGATCCAAGAGACCCAGTACTTC.

With regard to this clone: The junction differs from germline at one of its ends, possibly a read error. This chain uses TRBV7-9 with TRBJ2-7; no reliable D call. The CDR3 is made up of 12 amino acids. Looked up from germline, CDR1 is SEHNR and CDR2 is FQNEAQ (reference sequence). CDR3 sequence reads: CSSSLSTYEQYF. The CDR3 DNA is TGTTCCAGCAGCTTGTCCACCTACGAGCAGTACTTC.

The J gene is TRBJ1-2, the V gene TRBV13, with D hard to call. The CDR3 length is 14 residues. The V end lost 6 bases, the J end lost 3 bases, and 14 bases lay between the germline ends. Germline assignment: CDR1 PRHDT and CDR2 FYEKMQ (reference sequence). In DNA, the CDR3 is TGTGCCAGCAGGAACGCAGGCCAGGACTATGGCTACACCTTC. This codes for CASRNAGQDYGYTF.

This clone showed up just once. V and J are TRBV10-3 and TRBJ2-1, with 14 bases aligning to TRBD2. Germline CDR1 and CDR2: ENHRY and SYGVKD. CDR3 size: 16 residues. J gave up 8 bases and V 6 bases, and 9 bases lay outside the gene matches. Here the CDR3 reads CAISISTSGGADEQFF. CDR3 nucleotides: TGTGCCATCAGCATATCGACTAGCGGGGGGGCGGATGAGCAGTTCTTC.

This chain joins TRBV27 and TRBJ2-3, with TRBD2 matching over 12 bases. This CDR3 contains 19 residues. V was clipped by 4 bases and J by 2 bases; unmatched bases: 13. CDR1 is MNHEY and CDR2 is SMNVEV in the germline V gene (reference sequence). This chain's CDR3 is CASSSPLVTSGGYTDTQYF. The CDR3 DNA follows: TGTGCCAGCAGTTCACCACTTGTGACTAGCGGGGGTTACACAGATACGCAGTATTTT.